These 30 T cell receptor beta chains were sequenced from one sample in a study of blood T cell repertoires in COVID-19. The data were produced by immunoSEQ multiplex PCR, yet TCRdb's version contains in-frame clones alone and is incomplete. Counted here are about 73,000 clones, roughly 89% occurring once; the ten biggest clones make up roughly 8.8%. The sequenced sample was peripheral blood. Every receptor here comes from an elderly man with acute or convalescent COVID-19.

The chain links TRBV18 to TRBJ1-5; TRBD1 is a possible D gene (5 bases). V lost 2 bases to trimming and J lost 5 bases, with 10 bases between them. Germline loops: CDR1 KGHSH, CDR2 LQKENI. The CDR3 totals 14 residues. The CDR3 here is CASSPTGGDQPQHF. For the CDR3, the DNA is TGTGCCAGCTCACCAACGGGGGGGGATCAGCCCCAGCATTTT.

This rearrangement joins TRBV6-5 to TRBJ1-1, with D perhaps matching TRBD1 (5 bases). CDR1 is MNHEY and CDR2 is SVGAGI in the germline V gene. CDR3 length equals 13 residues. Trimming shortened V by 6 bases and J by 1 base, and 9 bases separated the two germline ends. The CDR3 loop is CASRGLGNTEAFF. Here the CDR3 DNA reads TGTGCCAGCAGGGGACTCGGGAACACTGAAGCTTTCTTT.

The chain carries TRBV5-5 and TRBJ1-1, with D perhaps TRBD1 (5 bases). CDR3 size: 16 residues. Germline assignment: CDR1 SGHKS and CDR2 YYEKEE (reference sequence). The ends were cut back, 0 bases at V and 0 bases at J, with 12 bases in the middle. The CDR3 sequence: CASSLVGGGMNTEAFF. DNA of the CDR3: TGTGCCAGCAGCTTGGTGGGGGGTGGCATGAACACTGAAGCTTTCTTT.

This chain uses TRBV7-6 with TRBJ2-7; 8 positions agree with TRBD1. Germline V gene sequence: CDR1 SGHVS, CDR2 FNYEAQ. This CDR3 has 14 amino acids. V dropped 5 bases and J dropped 6; count of bases not matched to a gene: 9. CDR3 protein: CASSARQGLAEQYF. In nucleotides, the CDR3 is TGTGCCAGCAGCGCTCGACAGGGGTTGGCCGAGCAGTACTTC.

This chain uses TRBV9 with TRBJ2-7; 7 nucleotides line up with TRBD2. The CDR3 totals 14 residues. V lost 4 bases, J lost 9 bases, and 13 bases stayed unmatched. Germline V CDR1 and CDR2: SGDLS, YYNGEE. CDR3: CASSPWEGNGVQYF. DNA for the CDR3: TGTGCCAGCAGCCCGTGGGAGGGGAATGGGGTGCAGTACTTC.

The rearrangement links TRBV2 to TRBJ2-7, with 7 bases identical to TRBD1. Per germline, CDR1 SNHLY and CDR2 FYNNEI. This CDR3 comprises 14 residues. V shed 7 bases, J shed 0 bases, and the junction held 6 bases outside the gene matches. CDR3 residues: CASTPDRNSYEQYF. CDR3 bases: TGTGCCAGCACCCCGGACAGGAACTCCTACGAGCAGTACTTC.

The chain carries TRBV3-1 (or the pseudogene TRBV3-2) and TRBJ2-6, with unresolved D. Per the germline V gene, CDR1 is LGHDT and CDR2 is YNNKEL (reference sequence). The CDR3 contains 13 residues. V lost 3 bases and J lost 2, with 2 bases in between. Written as DNA, the CDR3 is TGTGCCAGCAGCCATACTGGGGCCAACGTCCTGACTTTC. Its protein is CASSHTGANVLTF.

This sequence joins TRBV11-2 and TRBJ2-5; 12 bases align to TRBD2. Germline loops: CDR1 SGHAT, CDR2 FQNNGV. V gave up 5 bases and J gave up 4 bases; unmatched junction bases: 8. The CDR3 has 16 amino acids. Here the CDR3 DNA reads TGTGCCAGCAGCACGCGACTAGCGGGGGAAGGAGAGACCCAGTACTTC. This sequence encodes CASSTRLAGEGETQYF.

This rearrangement joins TRBV21-1 to TRBJ1-6; the table names TRBD1, a call not compared with the DNA. TRBV21-1 is marked as a pseudogene. The CDR3 is made up of 15 amino acids. CDR3 DNA sequence: TGTGCCAGCAGCATTTTCAGCTCCTATAATTCACCCCTCCACTTT. It encodes CASSIFSSYNSPLHF.

The V gene is TRBV3-1 (or the pseudogene TRBV3-2), the J gene TRBJ1-1; D perhaps matches TRBD1 (6 bases). Trimming took 1 base from V and 5 from J, leaving 14 bases between them. The V gene's germline CDR1 is LGHDT and CDR2 YNNKEL (reference sequence). The CDR3 is 15 amino acids. The chain's CDR3 is CASSQALQGRTEAFF. As DNA, the CDR3 is TGTGCCAGCAGCCAAGCCCTACAGGGAAGGACTGAAGCTTTCTTT.

The chain carries TRBV5-4 and TRBJ2-3; possibly TRBD2 for D (5 bases). Trimming shortened V by 0 bases and J by 2 bases, and 10 bases separated the two germline ends. Germline loops: CDR1 SGHNT, CDR2 YYREEE (reference sequence). This CDR3 has 15 amino acids. In DNA, the CDR3 is TGTGCCAGCAGCTTGGGAGCGGACCTCACAGATACGCAGTATTTT. It codes for CASSLGADLTDTQYF.

V gene TRBV5-1 combines with J gene TRBJ2-2, with 7 positions matching TRBD1. The CDR3 covers 16 residues. CDR1 and CDR2 (germline): SGHRS, YFSETQ. With 4 bases clipped from V and 3 bases from J, the junction kept 9 bases outside the gene matches. CDR3: CASSHMGQIYTGELFF. The CDR3 bases are TGCGCCAGCAGCCACATGGGACAGATCTACACCGGGGAGCTGTTTTTT.

The gene calls are TRBV15 and TRBJ1-5; the D gene is possibly TRBD1 (5 bases). The germline CDR1 and CDR2 sequences are LNHNV and YYDKDF (reference sequence). The CDR3 is made up of 15 amino acids. The V end lost 8 bases, the J end lost 6 bases, and 20 bases lay between the germline ends. For the CDR3, the DNA is TGTGCCACCGGGGCGGACGGAGGGGCAGGTCAGCCCCAGCATTTT. Translating gives CATGADGGAGQPQHF.

The sample holds a few counts of this clone. V usage is TRBV5-5 and J usage is TRBJ1-1, with TRBD1 matching 7 bases. Per the germline V gene, CDR1 is SGHKS and CDR2 is YYEKEE (reference sequence). This CDR3 has 15 amino acids. V was clipped by 2 bases and J by 1 base; unmatched bases: 5. The CDR3 bases are TGTGCCAGCAGCTTCAGGGGGGCATCGAACACTGAAGCTTTCTTT. This encodes CASSFRGASNTEAFF.

This clone was seen just once. The chain combines TRBV6-5 with TRBJ1-1, with TRBD1 as a possible D gene (5 bases). Trimming left V 7 bases short and J 0 bases short, with 12 bases between. CDR3 size: 14 residues. The germline V gene has CDR1 MNHEY and CDR2 SVGAGI. CDR3 nucleotides: TGTGCCAGCATCCCCCTAGGGGTGAACACTGAAGCTTTCTTT. Translating gives CASIPLGVNTEAFF.

This clone was seen just once. The gene calls are TRBV3-1 (or the pseudogene TRBV3-2) and TRBJ1-6; weak D call: TRBD1 (6 bases). CDR1 and CDR2 from the germline V gene are LGHDT and YNNKEL (reference sequence). The CDR3 is 15 residues long. Trimming cost V 2 bases and J 7 bases, with 12 bases left between them. The CDR3 region has the DNA TGTGCCAGCAGCCAACAGGGGTTTGAGAATTCACCCCTCCACTTT. Its translation is CASSQQGFENSPLHF.

The chain uses TRBV19 and TRBJ1-5; D call uncertain. Germline V gene data show CDR1 as LNHDA and CDR2 as SQIVND (reference sequence). This CDR3 comprises 12 residues. The V end was cut by 5 bases, the J end by 1 base, with 3 bases between. DNA for the CDR3: TGTGCCAGTAGTGTAAGCAATCAGCCCCAGCATTTT. It yields the protein CASSVSNQPQHF.

This chain uses TRBV5-4 with TRBJ1-4; TRBD1 aligns across 11 bases. Trimming took 4 bases from V and 5 from J; bases not matched to a gene: 7. CDR3 length equals 16 residues. Germline V gene lookup returns CDR1 SGHNT and CDR2 YYREEE (reference sequence). The CDR3 spells CASSTGQGVENEKLFF. The CDR3 DNA sequence: TGTGCCAGCAGCACGGGACAGGGGGTGGAGAATGAAAAACTGTTTTTT.

This chain connects TRBV7-9 to TRBJ1-3; no clear D gene. V gave up 1 base and J gave up 4 bases, with 5 bases separating them. This CDR3 region has 13 residues. Germline CDR1 and CDR2: SEHNR and FQNEAQ (reference sequence). CDR3 DNA sequence: TGTGCCAGCAGCTTAGGGGCGGGAAACACCATATATTTT. This encodes CASSLGAGNTIYF.

The count of this clone is one. This chain connects TRBV5-4 to TRBJ2-6; the match to TRBD1 covers 11 bases. V lost 4 bases and J lost 2; bases outside the gene matches: 5. CDR1 SGHNT and CDR2 YYREEE come from the germline V gene (reference sequence). The CDR3 consists of 17 residues. DNA for the CDR3: TGTGCCAGCAGCCCGGGACAGGGGGTAGCTGGGGCCAACGTCCTGACTTTC. Its protein is CASSPGQGVAGANVLTF. The full variable domain, rest sourced from reference TRBV5-4 and TRBJ2-6, is ETGVTQSPTHLIKTRGQQVTLRCSSQSGHNTVSWYQQALGQGPQFIFQYYREEENGRGNFPPRFSGLQFPNYSSELNVNALELDDSALYLCASSPGQGVAGANVLTFGAGSRLTVL.

V usage is TRBV3-1 (or the pseudogene TRBV3-2) and J usage is TRBJ1-2; D remains ambiguous. This CDR3 spans 14 amino acids. V gave up 0 bases and J gave up 1 base, with 6 bases separating them. Looked up from germline, CDR1 is LGHDT and CDR2 is YNNKEL (reference sequence). CDR3 DNA sequence: TGTGCCAGCAGCCAAGAGGAGGGTAACTATGGCTACACCTTC. As protein: CASSQEEGNYGYTF.

This clone is medium-sized in the sample. The chain combines TRBV2 with TRBJ1-2; D not certain. Per germline, CDR1 SNHLY and CDR2 FYNNEI. Trimming removed 4 bases at V and 2 bases at J, with 14 bases between. The CDR3 runs 15 residues. The CDR3, as DNA: TGTGCCAGCAGTGCTAGGAGCCATTCCAACTATGGCTACACCTTC. It encodes CASSARSHSNYGYTF. Supplemented by reference TRBV2 and TRBJ1-2, the full variable domain reads EPEVTQTPSHQVTQMGQEVILRCVPISNHLYFYWYRQILGQKVEFLVSFYNNEISEKSEIFDDQFSVERPDGSNFTLKIRSTKLEDSAMYFCASSARSHSNYGYTFGSGTRLTVV.

This sequence joins TRBV7-9 and TRBJ1-1; maybe TRBD1 (6 bases). This CDR3 comprises 14 residues. The germline V gene encodes CDR1 SEHNR and CDR2 FQNEAQ (reference sequence). V gave up 3 bases and J gave up 0 bases, with 8 bases separating them. CDR3 coding DNA: TGTGCCAGCAGCTTTGGGGGCTTGAACACTGAAGCTTTCTTT. Its protein is CASSFGGLNTEAFF.

This sequence joins TRBV6-6 and TRBJ1-6; unclear D gene. The CDR3 contains 16 residues. V was cut by 0 bases and J by 2 bases, with 8 bases left in between. Per germline, CDR1 MNHNY and CDR2 SVGAGI (reference sequence). CDR3 residues: CASSYSSNPYNSPLHF. CDR3 DNA: TGTGCCAGCAGTTACTCCAGTAACCCCTATAATTCACCCCTCCACTTT.

The J gene is TRBJ1-2, the V gene TRBV19; D perhaps matches TRBD1 (5 bases). Germline loops: CDR1 LNHDA, CDR2 SQIVND (reference sequence). The CDR3 extends over 15 amino acids. Trimming stripped 5 bases from V and 1 base from J, with 14 bases between. CDR3 residues: CASSPWGASNYGYTF. DNA for the CDR3: TGTGCCAGTAGTCCGTGGGGCGCCAGTAACTATGGCTACACCTTC.

This clone was detected once. The genes are TRBV30 and TRBJ2-3, with 13 bases identical to TRBD2. Trimming removed 3 bases from V and 2 bases from J; junction bases left unmatched: 5. Germline V gives CDR1 GTSNPN, CDR2 SVGIG (reference sequence). This CDR3 comprises 16 residues. The CDR3 protein is CAWSLGLAGVTDTQYF. In DNA, the CDR3 is TGTGCCTGGAGCCTTGGACTAGCGGGGGTCACAGATACGCAGTATTTT.

This chain connects TRBV30 to TRBJ1-1; the D gene is possibly TRBD1 (5 bases). Germline V lookup: CDR1 GTSNPN, CDR2 SVGIG (reference sequence). Trimming took off 4 bases at V and 0 bases at J, with 9 bases between the two ends. This CDR3 is built from 13 residues. In DNA, the CDR3 is TGTGCCTGGACCAGACAGATGAACACTGAAGCTTTCTTT. Its protein product is CAWTRQMNTEAFF.

The CDR3 coding sequence is TGTGCCAGCAGTGGCCAACAGGGGGCTGGGTATGGCTACACCTTC. Amino acids: CASSGQQGAGYGYTF. J is TRBJ1-2 and V is TRBV27; TRBD1 matches at 9 bases. The CDR3 runs to 15 residues. Germline assignment: CDR1 MNHEY and CDR2 SMNVEV (reference sequence). The junction had 9 bases not matched to a gene; V was cut back by 5 bases and J by 5 bases.

The chain links TRBV2 to TRBJ2-7; 8 bases are shared with TRBD2. The length of the CDR3 is 15 residues. From germline, CDR1 is SNHLY and CDR2 FYNNEI. J lost 2 bases, V lost 5 bases, and 8 bases had no gene match. CDR3 in amino acids: CASSSQRGSAYEQYF. In DNA, the CDR3 is TGTGCCAGCAGTTCCCAGCGGGGGAGCGCCTACGAGCAGTACTTC.

The gene calls are TRBV18 and TRBJ2-1; 7 nucleotides match TRBD1. V dropped 1 base and J dropped 1; count of bases not matched to a gene: 7. CDR1 and CDR2 from the germline V gene are KGHSH and LQKENI. CDR3 length equals 17 residues. The CDR3 DNA reads TGTGCCAGCTCACCACGAGGGGGCAGTCCATCCTACAATGAGCAGTTCTTC. This encodes CASSPRGGSPSYNEQFF.